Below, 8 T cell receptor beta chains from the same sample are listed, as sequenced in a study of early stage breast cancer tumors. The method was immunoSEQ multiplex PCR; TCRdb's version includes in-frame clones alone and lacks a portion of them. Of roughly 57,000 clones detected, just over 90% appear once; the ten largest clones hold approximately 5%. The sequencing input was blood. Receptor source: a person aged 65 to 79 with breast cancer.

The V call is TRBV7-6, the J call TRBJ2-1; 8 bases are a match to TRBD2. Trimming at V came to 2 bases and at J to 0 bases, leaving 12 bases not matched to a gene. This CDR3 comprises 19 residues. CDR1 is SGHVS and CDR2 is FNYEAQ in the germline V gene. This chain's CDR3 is CASSLLSREGESSYNEQFF. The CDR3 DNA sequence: TGTGCCAGCAGCTTATTGTCCCGGGAGGGCGAAAGCTCCTACAATGAGCAGTTCTTC.

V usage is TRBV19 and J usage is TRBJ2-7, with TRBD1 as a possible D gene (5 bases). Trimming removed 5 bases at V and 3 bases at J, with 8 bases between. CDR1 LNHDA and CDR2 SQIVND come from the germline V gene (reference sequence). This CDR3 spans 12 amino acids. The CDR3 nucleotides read TGTGCCAGTAGTGGCGACAGCTACGAGCAGTACTTC. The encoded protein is CASSGDSYEQYF.

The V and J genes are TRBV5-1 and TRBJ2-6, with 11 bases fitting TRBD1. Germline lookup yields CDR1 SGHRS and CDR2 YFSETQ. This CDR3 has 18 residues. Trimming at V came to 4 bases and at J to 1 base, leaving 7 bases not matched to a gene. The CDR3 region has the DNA TGCGCCAGCAGCCCCGTCGGACAGGGGGCTTCTGGGGCCAACGTCCTGACTTTC. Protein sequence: CASSPVGQGASGANVLTF.

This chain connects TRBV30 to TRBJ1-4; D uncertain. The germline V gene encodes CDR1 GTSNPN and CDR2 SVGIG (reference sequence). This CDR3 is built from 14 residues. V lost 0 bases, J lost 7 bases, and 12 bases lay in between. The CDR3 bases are TGTGCCTGGAGTGTAAAAGGAGAGAGTGAAAAACTGTTTTTT. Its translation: CAWSVKGESEKLFF.

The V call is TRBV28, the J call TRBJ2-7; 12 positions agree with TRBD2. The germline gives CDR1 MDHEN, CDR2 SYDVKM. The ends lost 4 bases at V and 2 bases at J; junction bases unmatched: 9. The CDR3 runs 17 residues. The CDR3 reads CASSSRTSGAHTYEQYF. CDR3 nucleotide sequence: TGTGCCAGCAGTTCCCGGACTAGCGGGGCCCACACCTACGAGCAGTACTTC.

CDR3 amino acids: CASSQPRDREETQYF. In nucleotides, the CDR3 is TGCGCCAGCAGCCAACCTCGGGACAGAGAAGAGACCCAGTACTTC. The chain uses TRBV4-1 and TRBJ2-5; TRBD1 aligns across 7 bases. The CDR3 runs 15 residues. Per the germline V gene, CDR1 is MGHRA and CDR2 is YSYEKL. V was pared by 2 bases and J by 3 bases, with 6 bases of the junction left unmatched.

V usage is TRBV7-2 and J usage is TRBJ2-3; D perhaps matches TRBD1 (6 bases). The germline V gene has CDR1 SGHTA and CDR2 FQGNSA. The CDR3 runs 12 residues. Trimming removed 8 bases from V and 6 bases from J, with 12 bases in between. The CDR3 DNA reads TGTGCCAGCCAGAAAAGGGGGGATACGCAGTATTTT. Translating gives CASQKRGDTQYF.

CDR3 region: CASSLAWGQGIGYTF. In DNA, the CDR3 is TGCGCCAGCAGCTTGGCTTGGGGGCAGGGTATCGGCTACACCTTC. The chain couples TRBV5-1 to TRBJ1-2; a possible D gene is TRBD1 (6 bases). Germline V gene sequence: CDR1 SGHRS, CDR2 YFSETQ. The CDR3 consists of 15 residues. Trimming pared 0 bases from V and 8 bases from J, leaving 17 bases between.